What follows is one T cell receptor beta chain and its context. TCRdb's table, derived via immunoSEQ multiplex PCR, lists solely in-frame clones and lacks some. The sample shows 15,000 to 20,000 clones, approximately 77% of them seen only once. These data originate in a study of PD-1 blockade in classical Hodgkin lymphoma. Time point reported: cycle 4 day 1 (C4D1), after less than 7 weeks of nivolumab. Every patient experienced relapse after autologous stem cell transplantation, and brentuximab vedotin exposure varied. Starting with thawed PBMCs, CD4+ T cells were purified by magnetic negative selection. Germline V lookup: CDR1 SGHRS, CDR2 YFSETQ. The CDR3 is 16 amino acids. Trimming removed 3 bases from V and 6 bases from J; junction bases left unmatched: 13.

This sequence originates from a human donor with classical Hodgkin lymphoma. Sequenced material: CD4+ T cells from blood, taken before the fourth cycle of nivolumab. The chain couples TRBV5-1 to TRBJ2-7; 9 bases are a match to TRBD1. The CDR3 is CASSSVPPGQGCEQYV. The CDR3 region has the DNA TGCGCCAGCAGCTCGGTCCCTCCGGGACAGGGTTGCGAGCAGTACGTC.